This is a list of T cell receptor beta chains from one sample in a study of cytomegalovirus exposure and HLA in healthy donors. Sequencing was performed with immunoSEQ multiplex PCR; in TCRdb, only in-frame clones are kept and a portion is missing. The sample lists some 150,000 clones, 79% seen once, with roughly 2% in the top ten. Sequencing was done on a sample of PBMCs. The receptors were gathered from a man aged 40-49 years in good health and CMV-seronegative. Each CDR3 is given with its conserved first and last residue. The order of the fields is V gene, CDR3 protein.

TRBV5-1,CASSLSGVGTEAFF
TRBV10-1,CASSVPPGPKAFF
TRBV7-6,CASSLSPAGVRNEQFF
TRBV19,CASSGGPTQPQHF
TRBV5-1,CASSLVAGVRNGELFF
TRBV6-1,CASREGYPRNEQFF
TRBV6-5,CASSRPGTGGGGYTF
TRBV29-1,CSGLSGSPSTDTQYF
TRBV7-9,CSSRGGGRENTGELFF
TRBV7-9,CSSSFQLRGEQYF
TRBV4-3,CASSPLAGAAEQFF
TRBV23-1,CASSQPPTGVNQPQHF
TRBV19,CASSDFRGIGRETQYF
TRBV28,CASRGDRDVQYEQYF